This paragraph reports one T cell receptor (beta chain). Researchers used genomic DNA as the template to profile TCR beta VDJ and CDR3. A single record per CDR3 protein comes from TCRdb applying MiXCR to the reads. The table has some 280,000 distinct CDR3 sequences, 50% to 70% seen once. The sample is drawn from a study of CD8+CD57+ T cells in acquired aplastic anemia. The overall study: Sorted CD4+ and CD8+ cells gave a mean 3.2 ug DNA, range roughly 0.18 to 27.4 ug.

CDR1 and CDR2 from the germline V gene are SQVTM and ANQGSEA. V was clipped by 1 base and J by 11 bases, with 17 bases between them. The CDR3 totals 13 residues. This sequence originates from a human donor with severe aplastic anemia or a healthy control (not recorded which). Material for sequencing was sorted CD4+, CD8+, or CD8+CD57+ T cells (not recorded which) from PBMCs. V is TRBV29-1 and J is TRBJ1-1; a possible D gene is TRBD1 (5 bases). CDR3 residues: CSVEVHGRKGAFF. The DNA of the CDR3 is TGCAGCGTTGAAGTCCATGGACGGAAGGGGGCTTTCTTT.